This paragraph covers one TCR beta chain sequence. Its antigen is not identified. An immunoSEQ assay, version v3.0, was performed at survey level. Repertoires were generated with immunoSEQ multiplex PCR, while TCRdb's copy carries only in-frame clones and drops some. The sample shows about 35,000 clones, approximately 83% of them seen only once. The content of samples before DNA extraction was about 1-11 million cryopreserved PBMC. The sample belongs to a study of long-term antiretroviral therapy in people with HIV. Study-level information: The 2015 recommendation for immediate ART came about a decade after the earliest samples.

Study observations and caveats: Older ART regimens may have been in use when blood was drawn between the mid-2000s and the late 2010s. Within the repertoire, clones expanded before ART were dominant at all time points.

Germline loops: CDR1 SNHLY, CDR2 FYNNEI. Trimming took 6 bases from V and 5 from J, leaving 16 bases between them. The CDR3 loop spans 14 amino acids. The clonotype comes from a man aged 18 to 30 with HIV. This chain connects TRBV2 to TRBJ1-1; a weak D match, TRBD1 (6 bases). The sequences come from unsorted PBMCs, collected 2.2 years after starting antiretroviral therapy. For the CDR3, the DNA is TGTGCCAGCAGGTTACAGGGTCAATGGACTGAAGCTTTCTTT. It specifies CASRLQGQWTEAFF.